These 8 T cell receptor beta chains were sequenced from one sample in a study of blood T cell repertoires in COVID-19. The data were produced by immunoSEQ multiplex PCR, yet TCRdb's version contains in-frame clones alone and is incomplete. The table includes 200,000 to 300,000 clones, around 90% detected once. The sequenced sample was peripheral blood. These receptors originate from a man between 60 and 75 years old who had recovered from COVID-19.

This chain links TRBV5-4 with TRBJ1-1, with 9 bases fitting TRBD1. The CDR3 is made up of 13 amino acids. V gave up 5 bases and J gave up 10 bases; unmatched junction bases: 9. CDR1 SGHNT and CDR2 YYREEE come from the germline V gene (reference sequence). The CDR3 DNA sequence: TGTGCCAGCAGGACGGGACAGGGTTTATCAGCTTTCTTT. Its protein is CASRTGQGLSAFF. The full variable domain, rest sourced from reference TRBV5-4 and TRBJ1-1, is ETGVTQSPTHLIKTRGQQVTLRCSSQSGHNTVSWYQQALGQGPQFIFQYYREEENGRGNFPPRFSGLQFPNYSSELNVNALELDDSALYLCASRTGQGLSAFFGQGTRLTVV.

The CDR3 DNA sequence: TGTGCCAGCAGCTCCAATCGACAGGGGGCTGATGAAGCTTTCTTT. This encodes CASSSNRQGADEAFF. The chain employs TRBV7-3 and TRBJ1-1; TRBD1 matches 10 bases. The CDR3 has 15 amino acids. The junction had 9 bases not matched to a gene; V was cut back by 4 bases and J by 7 bases. Germline CDR1 and CDR2: SGHTA and FQGTGA.

The chain uses TRBV19 and TRBJ1-4; 7 nucleotides agree with TRBD1. Germline V gene sequence: CDR1 LNHDA, CDR2 SQIVND (reference sequence). The CDR3 contains 14 residues. V lost 6 bases, J lost 5 bases, and 6 bases stayed unmatched. CDR3 sequence: CASSPGQLNEKLFF. The CDR3 DNA sequence: TGTGCCAGTAGCCCGGGACAGTTAAATGAAAAACTGTTTTTT.

The chain is built from TRBV11-2 and TRBJ2-7, with TRBD2 matching over 11 bases. The CDR3 spans 15 residues. Germline V gene data show CDR1 as SGHAT and CDR2 as FQNNGV. V was clipped by 2 bases and J by 6 bases; unmatched bases: 6. The CDR3 sequence: CASSLNSGGATEQYF. The CDR3 DNA is TGTGCCAGCAGCTTAAATAGCGGGGGGGCAACCGAGCAGTACTTC.

The gene calls are TRBV18 and TRBJ2-2; TRBD2 is a possible D gene (5 bases). The CDR3 extends over 15 amino acids. Trimming cost V 1 base and J 3 bases, with 9 bases left between them. Germline V gene sequence: CDR1 KGHSH, CDR2 LQKENI. The CDR3 reads CASSPRIGDTGELFF. Here the CDR3 DNA reads TGTGCCAGCTCACCACGAATCGGGGACACCGGGGAGCTGTTTTTT.

The genes are TRBV3-1 (or the pseudogene TRBV3-2) and TRBJ2-5; D gene ambiguous. The CDR3 extends over 16 amino acids. Trimming stripped 0 bases from V and 0 bases from J, with 11 bases between. Germline loops: CDR1 LGHDT, CDR2 YNNKEL (reference sequence). CDR3 protein: CASSQEGRAYQETQYF. The CDR3 DNA sequence: TGTGCCAGCAGCCAAGAAGGCAGAGCGTACCAAGAGACCCAGTACTTC.

This chain connects TRBV12-5 to TRBJ1-1; D not resolved. The CDR3 runs 13 residues. V was pared by 1 base and J by 11 bases, with 14 bases between. Germline CDR1 is LGHNT and CDR2 is FRNRAP. CDR3 DNA sequence: TGTGCTAGTGGTTTGGGACTGCAGTCGGTTGCTTTCTTT. It encodes CASGLGLQSVAFF.

The chain has TRBV5-1 and TRBJ2-6, with 10 positions matching TRBD2. The V and J ends lost 5 bases and 4 bases, in that order; junction bases with no gene match: 15. This CDR3 region has 19 residues. Looked up from germline, CDR1 is SGHRS and CDR2 is YFSETQ. The CDR3 here is CASSSGLADRQRGANVLTF. CDR3 in DNA: TGCGCCAGCAGTTCCGGACTAGCGGACCGGCAGCGCGGGGCCAACGTCCTGACTTTC. The full variable domain, rest sourced from reference TRBV5-1 and TRBJ2-6, is KAGVTQTPRYLIKTRGQQVTLSCSPISGHRSVSWYQQTPGQGLQFLFEYFSETQRNKGNFPGRFSGRQFSNSRSEMNVSTLELGDSALYLCASSSGLADRQRGANVLTFGAGSRLTVL.